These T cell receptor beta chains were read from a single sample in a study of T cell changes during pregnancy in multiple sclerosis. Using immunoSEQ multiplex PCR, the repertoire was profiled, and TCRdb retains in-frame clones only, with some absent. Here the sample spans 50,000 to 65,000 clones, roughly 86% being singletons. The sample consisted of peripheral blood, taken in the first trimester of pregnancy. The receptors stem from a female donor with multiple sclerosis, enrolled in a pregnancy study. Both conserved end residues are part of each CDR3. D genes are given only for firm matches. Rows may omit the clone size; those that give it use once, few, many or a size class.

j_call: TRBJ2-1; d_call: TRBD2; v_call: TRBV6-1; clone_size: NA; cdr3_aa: CASSGEREMVDEQFF; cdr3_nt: TGTGCCAGCAGTGGAGAGCGGGAGATGGTGGATGAGCAGTTCTTC
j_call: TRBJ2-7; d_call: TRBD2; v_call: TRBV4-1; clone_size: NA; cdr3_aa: CASSRTPLASGSYEQYF; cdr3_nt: TGCGCCAGCAGCCGGACCCCGTTGGCTAGCGGGAGCTACGAGCAGTACTTC
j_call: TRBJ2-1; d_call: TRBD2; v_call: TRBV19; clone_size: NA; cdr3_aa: CASRPRGSTNNEQFF; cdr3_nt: TGTGCCAGTCGCCCCCGCGGGAGTACGAACAATGAGCAGTTCTTC
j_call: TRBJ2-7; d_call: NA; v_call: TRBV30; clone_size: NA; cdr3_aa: CAWSQQDLNEQYF; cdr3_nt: TGTGCCTGGAGTCAGCAGGATTTGAATGAGCAGTACTTC
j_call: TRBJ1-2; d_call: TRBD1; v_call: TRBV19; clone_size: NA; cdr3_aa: CASSKDRGLKINYGYTF; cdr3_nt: TGTGCCAGTAGTAAGGACAGGGGCCTCAAAATTAACTATGGCTACACCTTC
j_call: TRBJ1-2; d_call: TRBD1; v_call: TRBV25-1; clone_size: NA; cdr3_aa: CASSEGQEINYGYTF; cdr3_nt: TGTGCCAGCAGTGAGGGACAGGAAATTAACTATGGCTACACCTTC
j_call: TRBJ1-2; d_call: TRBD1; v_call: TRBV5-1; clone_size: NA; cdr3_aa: CASSLAGGQGFYGYTF; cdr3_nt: TGCGCCAGCAGCTTGGCCGGGGGACAGGGGTTCTATGGCTACACCTTC
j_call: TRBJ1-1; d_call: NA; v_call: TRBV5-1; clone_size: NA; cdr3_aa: CASSLGGGGGTEAFF; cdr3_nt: TGCGCCAGCAGCTTGGGGGGGGGCGGTGGCACTGAAGCTTTCTTT
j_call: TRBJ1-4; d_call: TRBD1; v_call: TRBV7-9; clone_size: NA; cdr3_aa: CASSIAPGQANEKLFF; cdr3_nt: TGTGCCAGCAGCATTGCCCCGGGACAGGCCAATGAAAAACTGTTTTTT
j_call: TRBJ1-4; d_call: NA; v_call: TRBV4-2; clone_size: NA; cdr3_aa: CASSQGAGVRGEKLFF; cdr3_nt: TGTGCCAGCAGCCAAGGGGCGGGGGTGAGGGGTGAAAAACTGTTTTTT
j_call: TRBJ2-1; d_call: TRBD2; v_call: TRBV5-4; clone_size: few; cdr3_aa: CASTERGRYNEQFF; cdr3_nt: TGTGCCAGTACGGAGCGGGGCCGTTACAATGAGCAGTTCTTC
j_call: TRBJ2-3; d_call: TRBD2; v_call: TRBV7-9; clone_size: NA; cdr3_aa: CASSLGGAGGADTQYF; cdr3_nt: TGTGCCAGCAGCTTAGGGGGAGCGGGAGGGGCAGATACGCAGTATTTT
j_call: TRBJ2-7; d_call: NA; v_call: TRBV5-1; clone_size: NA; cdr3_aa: CASSLVSRVDEQYF; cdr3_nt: TGCGCCAGCAGCTTGGTTTCCAGGGTGGACGAGCAGTACTTC
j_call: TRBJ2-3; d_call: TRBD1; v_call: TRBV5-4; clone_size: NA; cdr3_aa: CASSQGQVTDTQYF; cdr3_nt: TGTGCCAGCAGCCAGGGACAGGTGACAGATACGCAGTATTTT
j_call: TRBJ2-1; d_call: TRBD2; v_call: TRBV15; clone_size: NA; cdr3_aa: CATWDPGLADNEQFF; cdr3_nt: TGTGCCACTTGGGATCCGGGACTAGCGGACAATGAGCAGTTCTTC
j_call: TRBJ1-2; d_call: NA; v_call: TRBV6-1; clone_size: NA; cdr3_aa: CASSMKDNNYGYTF; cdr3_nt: TGTGCCAGCAGTATGAAGGACAATAACTATGGCTACACCTTC
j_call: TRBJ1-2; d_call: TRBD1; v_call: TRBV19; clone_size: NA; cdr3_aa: CASSRGQGGYYGYTF; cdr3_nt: TGTGCCAGTAGCCGGGGACAGGGGGGATACTATGGCTACACCTTC
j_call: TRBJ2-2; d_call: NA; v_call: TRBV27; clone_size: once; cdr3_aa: CASTRAGPNTGELFF; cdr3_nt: TGTGCCAGCACAAGAGCGGGTCCGAACACCGGGGAGCTGTTTTTT
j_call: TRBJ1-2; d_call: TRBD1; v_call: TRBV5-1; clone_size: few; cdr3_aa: CASSRWGTGDGYTF; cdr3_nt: TGCGCCAGCAGCCGATGGGGGACAGGGGATGGCTACACCTTC
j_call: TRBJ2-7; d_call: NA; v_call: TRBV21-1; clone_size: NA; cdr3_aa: CASSNPQRGRGRGPTYEQYF; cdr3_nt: TGTGCCAGCAGCAACCCACAAAGGGGTCGTGGCAGGGGACCCACCTACGAGCAGTACTTC
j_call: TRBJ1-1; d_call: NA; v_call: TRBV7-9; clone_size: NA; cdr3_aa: CASSPRGGRTEAFF; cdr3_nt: TGTGCCAGCAGTCCTCGGGGGGGACGGACTGAAGCTTTCTTT
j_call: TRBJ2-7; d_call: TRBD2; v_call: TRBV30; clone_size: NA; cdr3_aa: CAWSAPYRTSGSDEQYF; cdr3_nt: TGTGCCTGGAGTGCCCCATACAGGACTAGCGGGAGCGACGAGCAGTACTTC
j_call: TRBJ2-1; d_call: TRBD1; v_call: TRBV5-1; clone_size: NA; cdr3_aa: CASSPMGQTYNEQFF; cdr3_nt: TGCGCCAGCAGCCCAATGGGACAGACCTACAATGAGCAGTTCTTC
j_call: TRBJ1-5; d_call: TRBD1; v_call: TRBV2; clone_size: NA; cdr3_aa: CASSGDRGKNQPQHF; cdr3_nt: TGTGCCAGCAGTGGGGACAGGGGCAAGAATCAGCCCCAGCATTTT
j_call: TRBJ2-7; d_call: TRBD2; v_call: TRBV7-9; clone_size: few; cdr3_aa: CASSSTSGRSYEQYF; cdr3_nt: TGTGCCAGCAGCTCGACTAGCGGGCGGTCCTACGAGCAGTACTTC
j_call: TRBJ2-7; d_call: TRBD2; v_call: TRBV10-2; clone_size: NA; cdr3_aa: CASLSGSRASEQYF; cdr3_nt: TGCGCCAGCCTAAGCGGGAGTCGGGCGAGCGAGCAGTACTTC
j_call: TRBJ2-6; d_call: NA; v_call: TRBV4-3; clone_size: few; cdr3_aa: CASSQLPQASGANVLTF; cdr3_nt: TGCGCCAGCAGCCAATTGCCACAGGCCTCTGGGGCCAACGTCCTGACTTTC
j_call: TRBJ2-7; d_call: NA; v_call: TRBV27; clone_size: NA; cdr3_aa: CASNLALVVSGEQYF; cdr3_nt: TGTGCCAGCAACCTCGCCCTCGTTGTAAGCGGCGAGCAGTACTTC
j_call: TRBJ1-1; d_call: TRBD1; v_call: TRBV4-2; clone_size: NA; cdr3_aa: CASSQEARGDRNTEAFF; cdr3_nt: TGTGCCAGCAGCCAAGAGGCCCGAGGGGACAGGAACACTGAAGCTTTCTTT
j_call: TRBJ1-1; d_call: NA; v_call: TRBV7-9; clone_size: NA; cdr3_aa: CASSFSTGRGEAFF; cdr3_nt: TGTGCCAGCAGCTTCAGTACAGGGAGGGGTGAAGCTTTCTTT
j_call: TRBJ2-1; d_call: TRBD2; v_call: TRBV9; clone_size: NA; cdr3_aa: CASSEPPSGRARNEQFF; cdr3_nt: TGTGCCAGCAGCGAGCCTCCTAGCGGGAGGGCCAGGAATGAGCAGTTCTTC
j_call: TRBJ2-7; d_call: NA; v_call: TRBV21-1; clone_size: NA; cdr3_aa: CASRDTYYEQYF; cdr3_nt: TGTGCCAGCCGGGACACCTACTACGAGCAGTACTTC
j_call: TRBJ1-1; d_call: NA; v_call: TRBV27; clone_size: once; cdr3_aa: CASSGDSDTEAFF; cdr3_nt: TGTGCCAGCAGTGGCGACAGCGACACTGAAGCTTTCTTT
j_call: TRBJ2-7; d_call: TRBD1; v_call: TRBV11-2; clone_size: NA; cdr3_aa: CASSPLQGAGYEQYF; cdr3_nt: TGTGCCAGCAGCCCCCTACAGGGGGCAGGGTACGAGCAGTACTTC
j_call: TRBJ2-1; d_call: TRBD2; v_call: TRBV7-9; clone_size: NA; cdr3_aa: CASSALAGGYNEQFF; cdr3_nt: TGTGCCAGCAGCGCCCTAGCGGGAGGTTACAATGAGCAGTTCTTC